The T cell receptor beta chain described here comes from a study of T cells in Graves' hyperthyroidism and ophthalmopathy. Broader study findings: Peripheral blood also featured most of the thyroid clonotypes expanded above 0.001. Ophthalmopathy stood apart from stable hyperthyroidism in a 13 V-J model.

Amplification targeted TCR beta CDR3 regions from RNA transcripts. HTBI primers were employed in a first-round RT-PCR of the TCR CDR3. MiXCR, run by TCRdb on the multiplex PCR reads, gives a single entry per CDR3 protein. The data hold around 480,000 distinct CDR3 sequences, with approximately 15% observed a single time. Orbital computed tomography and thyroid ultrasound, together with serum TRAb and thyroxine and clinical symptoms, were used for diagnoses. Looked up from germline, CDR1 is KGHDR and CDR2 is SFDVKD. V lost 3 bases to trimming and J lost 8 bases, with 16 bases between them. The length of the CDR3 is 15 residues. Comment on this clonotype: Its antigen is unidentified. A single base separates this from a much larger clone, so it may be a read error.

Sequencing was done on a sample of blood. The origin of this receptor is a woman aged 18-29 years with Graves' hyperthyroidism. The chain joins TRBV24-1 to TRBJ2-1, with D possibly TRBD2 on 6 matching bases. The CDR3, as DNA: TGTGCCACCAGTGATCGGGAGTGGGAGGACGATGAGCAGTTCTTC. It encodes CATSDREWEDDEQFF.